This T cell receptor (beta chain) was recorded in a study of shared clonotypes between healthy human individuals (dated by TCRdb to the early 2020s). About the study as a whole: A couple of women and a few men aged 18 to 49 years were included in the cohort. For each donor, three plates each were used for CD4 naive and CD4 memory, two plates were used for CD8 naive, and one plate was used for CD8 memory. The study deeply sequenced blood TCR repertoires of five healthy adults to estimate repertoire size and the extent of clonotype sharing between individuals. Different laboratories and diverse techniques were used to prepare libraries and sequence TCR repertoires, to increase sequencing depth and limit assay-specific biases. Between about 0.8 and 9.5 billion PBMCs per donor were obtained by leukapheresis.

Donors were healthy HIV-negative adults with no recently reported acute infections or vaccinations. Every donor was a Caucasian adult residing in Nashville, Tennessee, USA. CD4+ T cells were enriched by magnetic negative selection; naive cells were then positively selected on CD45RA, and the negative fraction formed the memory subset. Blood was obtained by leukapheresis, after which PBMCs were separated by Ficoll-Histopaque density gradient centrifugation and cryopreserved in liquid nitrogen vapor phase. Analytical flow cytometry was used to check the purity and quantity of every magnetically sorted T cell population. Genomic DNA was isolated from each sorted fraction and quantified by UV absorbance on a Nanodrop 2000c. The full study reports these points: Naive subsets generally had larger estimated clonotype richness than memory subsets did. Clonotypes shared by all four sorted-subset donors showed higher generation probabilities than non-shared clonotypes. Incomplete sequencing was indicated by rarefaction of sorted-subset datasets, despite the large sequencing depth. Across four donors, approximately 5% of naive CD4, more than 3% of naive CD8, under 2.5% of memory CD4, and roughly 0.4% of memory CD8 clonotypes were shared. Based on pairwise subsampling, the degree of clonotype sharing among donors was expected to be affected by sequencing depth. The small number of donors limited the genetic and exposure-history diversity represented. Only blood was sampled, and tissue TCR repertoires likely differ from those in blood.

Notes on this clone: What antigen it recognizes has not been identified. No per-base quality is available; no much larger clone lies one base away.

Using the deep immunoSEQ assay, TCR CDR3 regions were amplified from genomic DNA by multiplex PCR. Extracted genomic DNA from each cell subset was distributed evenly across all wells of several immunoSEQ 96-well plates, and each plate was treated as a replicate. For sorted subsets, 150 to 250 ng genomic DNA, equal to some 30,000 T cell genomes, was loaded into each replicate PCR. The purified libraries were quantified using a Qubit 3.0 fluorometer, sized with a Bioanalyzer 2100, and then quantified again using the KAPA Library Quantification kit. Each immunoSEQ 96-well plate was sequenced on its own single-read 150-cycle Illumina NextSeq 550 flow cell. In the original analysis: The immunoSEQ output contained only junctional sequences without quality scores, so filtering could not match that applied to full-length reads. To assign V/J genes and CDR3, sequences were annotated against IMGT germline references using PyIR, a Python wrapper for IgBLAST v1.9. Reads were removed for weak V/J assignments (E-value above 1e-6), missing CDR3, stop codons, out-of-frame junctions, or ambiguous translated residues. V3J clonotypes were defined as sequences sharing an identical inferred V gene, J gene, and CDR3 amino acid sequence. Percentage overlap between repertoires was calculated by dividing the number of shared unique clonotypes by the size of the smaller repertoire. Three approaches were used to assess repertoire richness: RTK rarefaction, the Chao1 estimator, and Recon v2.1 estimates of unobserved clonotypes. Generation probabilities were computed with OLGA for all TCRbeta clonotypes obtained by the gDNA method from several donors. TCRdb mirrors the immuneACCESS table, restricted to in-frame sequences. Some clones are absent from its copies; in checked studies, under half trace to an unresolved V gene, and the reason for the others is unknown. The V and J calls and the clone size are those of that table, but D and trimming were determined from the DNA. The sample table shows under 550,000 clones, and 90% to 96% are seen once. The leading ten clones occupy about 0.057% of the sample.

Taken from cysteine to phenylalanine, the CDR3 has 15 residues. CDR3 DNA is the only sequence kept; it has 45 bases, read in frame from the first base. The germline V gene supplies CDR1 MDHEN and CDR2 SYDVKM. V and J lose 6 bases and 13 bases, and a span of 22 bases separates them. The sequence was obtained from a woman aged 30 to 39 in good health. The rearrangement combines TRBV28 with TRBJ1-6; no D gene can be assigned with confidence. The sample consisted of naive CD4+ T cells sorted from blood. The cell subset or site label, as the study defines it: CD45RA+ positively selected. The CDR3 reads CASSGGRTDRSPLHF. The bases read TGTGCCAGCAGCGGAGGGAGAACAGATCGGTCTCCCCTCCACTTT.